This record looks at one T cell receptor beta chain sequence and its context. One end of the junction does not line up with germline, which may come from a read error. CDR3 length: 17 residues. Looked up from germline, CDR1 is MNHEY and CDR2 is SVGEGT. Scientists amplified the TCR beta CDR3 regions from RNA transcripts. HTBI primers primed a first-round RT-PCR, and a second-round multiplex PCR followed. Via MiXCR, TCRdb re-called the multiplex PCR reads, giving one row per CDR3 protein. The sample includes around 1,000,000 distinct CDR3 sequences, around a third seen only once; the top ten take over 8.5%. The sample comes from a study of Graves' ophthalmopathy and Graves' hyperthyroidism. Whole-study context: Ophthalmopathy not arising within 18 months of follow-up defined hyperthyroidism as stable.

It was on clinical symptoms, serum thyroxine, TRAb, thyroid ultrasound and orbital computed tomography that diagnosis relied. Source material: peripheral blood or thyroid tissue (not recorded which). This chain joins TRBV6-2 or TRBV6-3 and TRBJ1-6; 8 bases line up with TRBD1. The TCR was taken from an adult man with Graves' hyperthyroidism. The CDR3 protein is CASSYPETDRDNSPPHF. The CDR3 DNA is TGTGCCAGCAGTTACCCAGAAACGGACAGGGATAATTCACCCCCCCACTTT.